This TCR beta chain is from a study of breast tumors, draining lymph nodes, adjacent tissues (dated by TCRdb to 2015 to 2016). About the full investigation: TCR beta repertoires were compared across tumor, adjacent nontumor tissue and axillary lymph nodes obtained from breast cancer patients. The study aimed to assess the relationships and possible T-cell exchange between tumor, surrounding tissue and draining lymph node repertoires in human breast cancer.

The lymph node samples were taken from the axillary draining lymph nodes of breast cancer patients. Beyond this particular receptor, the publication reports: The conclusion that tumor T cells originate in lymph nodes was framed as consistent with a hypothesis rather than directly demonstrated. Tumors showed preferential V and J gene usage, and their T-cell repertoire diversity fell below that of lymph nodes yet above that of nontumor tissue. The similarity between tumor and nontumor tissue repertoires was significantly greater in luminal-like breast cancer than in basal-like breast cancer. The data were judged consistent with most tumor T cells deriving from the lymph node and then expanding within tumor tissue.

This clonotype has only a few counts. Its target antigen remains unknown. Per-base qualities were not stored, and no clone one base away is much larger. TCRdb records Illumina HiSeq 2000 as the sequencer. Multiplex PCR amplification was used to build the TCR beta chain libraries. High-throughput sequencing was used to analyze the amplified TCR beta chain products. The public reads were quality trimmed at Q25 with fastp and then assembled into clones with MiXCR by TCRdb, keeping productive beta chains. All rows with the same CDR3 protein become a single entry with the most common DNA and genes. The sample table contains over 70,000 distinct CDR3 sequences; only one count was recorded for over 25% of them. The top ten constitute over 8% of the sample. This TCR derives from a female donor with breast cancer. Some clones in this sample may be carry-over from other donors' samples. The source material was axillary lymph node tissue.

CDR3 reads: CASNREGQGNTEAFF. The bases read TGTGCCAGCAACCGGGAAGGACAGGGGAACACTGAAGCTTTCTTT. The receptor chain draws on TRBV9 and TRBJ1-1; the central 8 bases match TRBD1. The CDR3 sequence holds 15 residues, the cysteine and phenylalanine included. Left in the record is the CDR3 DNA by itself, 45 bases read in frame from the first base. The germline V gene encodes CDR1 SGDLS and CDR2 YYNGEE. Trimming removed 6 bases from V and 1 base from J; the gene matches leave 8 bases unexplained.